The rows below give T cell receptor beta chains drawn from one sample of a study of pediatric ulcerative colitis. Profiled with immunoSEQ multiplex PCR; TCRdb holds only in-frame clones, not every one. The sample gives some 43,000 clones, 78% of which show up once; 3% to 4.5% is in the top ten. Sequencing used gut tissue. The receptors derive from a girl between 10 and 17 years old with moderate ulcerative colitis. Both conserved end residues are part of each CDR3. D genes are given only for firm matches. The size field is filled for only some rows; it gives once, few, many or a size class.

TRBJ2-1 TRBV7-2 - - TGTGCCAGCAGCTTAGGGGCCTACAATGAGCAGTTCTTC CASSLGAYNEQFF
TRBJ2-4 TRBV21-1 - - TGTGCCAGCAGCAATAATCCACGATGGGAAAACATTCAGTACTTC CASSNNPRWENIQYF
TRBJ1-4 TRBV28 - - TGTGCCAGCTCCGGGGGGGCCGAAAAACTGTTTTTT CASSGGAEKLFF
TRBJ1-1 TRBV5-1 - - TGCGCCAGCAGCCCCTCCGGGGGGAGTGAAGCTTTCTTT CASSPSGGSEAFF
TRBJ1-5 TRBV27 few TRBD1 TGTGCCAGCAGCCGGGACAGGGATCAGCCCCAGCATTTT CASSRDRDQPQHF
TRBJ2-5 TRBV18 - TRBD1 TGTGCCAGCTCACCCATACGACTTCTGGGACAGGGCCAAGAGACCCAGTACTTC CASSPIRLLGQGQETQYF
TRBJ1-5 TRBV6-4 - - TGTGCCAGCAGCCGGGACCCCGGCGGGAATCAGCCCCAGCATTTT CASSRDPGGNQPQHF
TRBJ1-2 TRBV2 few TRBD1 TGTGCCAGCAGTCAAGACAGGGGGCGGAATGGCTACACCTTC CASSQDRGRNGYTF
TRBJ2-7 TRBV5-1 - - TGCGCCAGCAGCTTGAACGGCGTAGATAGCTCCTACGAGCAGTACTTC CASSLNGVDSSYEQYF
TRBJ2-7 TRBV6-1 - - TGTGCCAGCAACTCCGGGGGACAGACCTACGAGCAGTACTTC CASNSGGQTYEQYF
TRBJ1-5 TRBV6-6 - TRBD1 TGTGCCAGCAGTCGGACAGGACTGGGTCAGCCCCAGCATTTT CASSRTGLGQPQHF
TRBJ1-2 TRBV4-1 - - TGCGCCAGCAGCCTACCCATATTAGGCGACTATGGCTACACCTTC CASSLPILGDYGYTF
TRBJ1-6 TRBV5-1 - TRBD1 TGCGCCAGCAGCCGTGTTGGGGACAGGGATAATTCACCCCTCCACTTT CASSRVGDRDNSPLHF
TRBJ1-5 TRBV7-8 - - TGTGCCAGCAGCTTAGGATGGGGGGTGAATAGCAATCAGCCCCAGCATTTT CASSLGWGVNSNQPQHF
TRBJ2-5 TRBV7-9 few - TGTGCCAGCAGCTTAGCCCGGGTGGAGACCCAGTACTTC CASSLARVETQYF
TRBJ1-1 TRBV15 - - TGTGCCACCAGCAGAGAGAAGGGGTCGAACACTGAAGCTTTCTTT CATSREKGSNTEAFF
TRBJ2-2 TRBV7-2 - - TGTGCCAGCAGTCCGGGACTCCCTGGGGGGGAGCTGTTTTTT CASSPGLPGGELFF
TRBJ1-2 TRBV9 once TRBD1 TGTGCCAGCAGCGAGGGGACAGGGGCCTTTTATGGCTACACCTTC CASSEGTGAFYGYTF
TRBJ2-1 TRBV28 - TRBD1 TGTGCCAGCTTAACTCCACAGGGGAGCTCCTACAATGAGCAGTTCTTC CASLTPQGSSYNEQFF
TRBJ2-4 TRBV21-1 - - TGTGCCAGCAGCAAAGGACAGCAAGAACTAGCCAAAAACATTCAGTACTTC CASSKGQQELAKNIQYF
TRBJ2-3 TRBV6-1 - - TGTGCCAGCAGTGAGAGGTTCACAGATACGCAGTATTTT CASSERFTDTQYF
TRBJ2-7 TRBV29-1 - TRBD2 TGCAGCGTTACCGGGGGGGGCCAGGGGTCCTACGAGCAGTACTTC CSVTGGGQGSYEQYF
TRBJ1-4 TRBV27 - - TGTGCCAGCAGTCGGAGTCCCGGGGAGGGAAAACTGTTTTTT CASSRSPGEGKLFF
TRBJ1-2 TRBV10-3 few - TGTGCCATCAGTGGTCGCACTACCATGGACTATGGCTACACCTTC CAISGRTTMDYGYTF
TRBJ2-1 TRBV6-6 - TRBD1 TGTGCCAGCAGAAAAGGGGACAGTATCAGCAATGAGCAGTTCTTC CASRKGDSISNEQFF
TRBJ2-7 TRBV5-6 once TRBD1 TGTGCCAGCAGCTTGGCCCGGACAGGGGCGCGCGAGCAGTACTTC CASSLARTGAREQYF
TRBJ1-4 TRBV6-1 - - TGTGCCAGCGGGGGCCTCTCGGAGGAAAAACTGTTTTTT CASGGLSEEKLFF
TRBJ1-1 TRBV7-8 - - TGTGCCAGCAGCTCCGACATCATGAACACTGAAGCTTTCTTT CASSSDIMNTEAFF